Listed below are T cell receptor beta chains from one sample, sequenced in a study of blood T cell repertoires in COVID-19. Method: immunoSEQ multiplex PCR; TCRdb's copy keeps in-frame clones and lacks some. Among a few hundred thousand clones listed, over 75% were seen once. The sequencing sample was made of PBMCs or T cells enriched from blood (not recorded which). These receptors all stem from a man between 40 and 49 years old in a cohort exposed to, infected with or recovered from COVID-19 (not recorded which). CDR3s include the opening cysteine and the closing phenylalanine or tryptophan. A D gene is named only where the DNA matches it firmly. Size values are once, few and many counts, or a class for expanded clones, and some rows have none.

>TRBV27|TRBJ2-7|.|.
CASSGDSYEQYF
TGTGCCAGCAGCGGTGACAGCTACGAGCAGTACTTC
>TRBV27|TRBJ2-7|.|TRBD2
CASSHSGRASYEQYF
TGTGCCAGCAGTCATAGCGGGAGGGCCTCGTACGAGCAGTACTTC
>TRBV3-1/TRBV3-2|TRBJ2-1|.|TRBD1
CASSQVQGANEQFF
TGTGCCAGCAGCCAAGTGCAGGGGGCAAATGAGCAGTTCTTC
>TRBV4-1|TRBJ1-6|.|.
CASSQDYAEGSPLHF
TGCGCCAGCAGCCAAGATTACGCTGAGGGTTCACCCCTCCACTTT
>TRBV28|TRBJ1-5|.|.
CASSTSTDSNQPQHF
.
>TRBV7-2|TRBJ1-1|once|.
CASSFSLFQGRGTEAFF
TGTGCCAGCAGCTTTAGTCTTTTTCAGGGAAGGGGTACTGAAGCTTTCTTT
>TRBV28|TRBJ2-7|few|.
CASRAGREYEQYF
TGTGCCAGCAGGGCTGGCAGGGAATACGAGCAGTACTTC
>TRBV5-1|TRBJ2-3|.|TRBD1
CASSGATGGADTQYF
TGCGCCAGCAGCGGTGCGACAGGGGGCGCAGATACGCAGTATTTT
>TRBV2|TRBJ2-2|.|.
CASRGVPTGELFF
TGTGCCAGCAGGGGAGTTCCCACCGGGGAGCTGTTTTTT
>TRBV19|TRBJ2-7|.|TRBD2
CASSIRGLAGGQSYEQYF
TGTGCCAGTAGTATCAGGGGACTAGCGGGAGGCCAAAGCTACGAGCAGTACTTC
>TRBV6-5|TRBJ2-1|.|TRBD1
CASRAHRDSHNEQFF
TGTGCCAGCAGAGCCCACCGGGACAGCCACAATGAGCAGTTCTTC
>TRBV24-1|TRBJ2-7|few|TRBD1
CATSDSGQGYEQYF
TGTGCCACCAGTGATTCGGGACAGGGATACGAGCAGTACTTC
>TRBV24-1|TRBJ2-1|once|TRBD2
CATSDAVGTSGHNEQFF
TGTGCCACCAGTGATGCCGTCGGGACTAGCGGGCACAATGAGCAGTTCTTC
>TRBV30|TRBJ2-5|.|.
CAWSTTVGETQYF
TGTGCCTGGAGTACGACAGTAGGAGAGACCCAGTACTTC
>TRBV18|TRBJ1-1|once|TRBD1
CASSPHRDSEAFF
TGTGCCAGCTCACCTCACCGGGACAGCGAAGCTTTCTTT
>TRBV7-2|TRBJ2-1|once|TRBD2
CASRLGTSGRSEQFF
TGTGCCAGCAGACTCGGGACTAGCGGGAGAAGCGAGCAGTTCTTC
>TRBV27|TRBJ1-5|.|TRBD1
CASSGQAGQPQHF
TGTGCCAGCAGCGGACAGGCGGGTCAGCCCCAGCATTTT
>TRBV20-1|TRBJ1-4|.|.
CSADWREKLFF
TGCAGTGCCGACTGGCGTGAAAAACTGTTTTTT
>TRBV27|TRBJ1-1|.|.
CASSKGQLNTEAFF
TGTGCCAGCAGTAAGGGACAATTGAACACTGAAGCTTTCTTT
>TRBV6-5|TRBJ2-7|once|.
CASSYSAKTYEQYF
TGTGCCAGCAGTTACTCCGCGAAAACCTACGAGCAGTACTTC
>TRBV6-5|TRBJ1-1|.|.
CASTRTSEAFF
TGTGCCAGCACTAGGACATCCGAAGCTTTCTTT
>TRBV25-1|TRBJ1-1|once|.
CASSQLLLQGNTEAFF
TGTGCCAGCAGCCAACTACTATTACAGGGGAACACTGAAGCTTTCTTT
>TRBV27|TRBJ1-4|once|.
CASSSNRVIGEKLFF
TGTGCCAGCAGTTCGAACCGGGTCATAGGAGAAAAACTGTTTTTT
>TRBV3-1/TRBV3-2|TRBJ2-2|.|.
CASSRAPSGPTGELFF
TGTGCCAGCAGCCGAGCCCCGAGCGGTCCCACCGGGGAGCTGTTTTTT
>TRBV30|TRBJ2-7|.|TRBD1
CAWSRDSSYEQYF
TGTGCCTGGAGTCGGGACAGTAGCTACGAGCAGTACTTC
>TRBV5-4|TRBJ2-7|.|.
CASSSYYEQYF
TGTGCCAGCAGCTCTTACTACGAGCAGTACTTC
>TRBV9|TRBJ1-2|.|TRBD1
CASSPTGSENYGYTF
TGTGCCAGCAGCCCGACAGGGTCGGAGAATTATGGCTACACCTTC
>TRBV18|TRBJ1-1|.|.
CASSPGEYTEAFF
TGTGCCAGCTCGCCGGGGGAGTACACTGAAGCTTTCTTT
>TRBV10-1|TRBJ2-7|.|TRBD2
CASSEEREYNEQYF
TGCGCCAGCAGTGAAGAGCGGGAGTACAACGAGCAGTACTTC
>TRBV5-1|TRBJ2-7|.|TRBD2
CASSLVERGLYEQYF
TGCGCCAGCAGCTTGGTGGAGCGGGGCCTCTACGAGCAGTACTTC
>TRBV2|TRBJ2-3|.|TRBD2
CASRAAGTSGKDTQYF
TGTGCCAGCAGGGCCGCCGGGACTAGCGGGAAGGATACGCAGTATTTT
>TRBV7-3|TRBJ2-1|.|.
CASSLSGRSNEQFF
TGTGCCAGCAGCTTAAGTGGGAGATCGAATGAGCAGTTCTTC
>TRBV30|TRBJ2-7|.|TRBD1
CAWRAAGQGSYEQYF
TGTGCCTGGAGGGCAGCCGGACAGGGCTCCTACGAGCAGTACTTC
>TRBV27|TRBJ1-1|.|TRBD1
CASSSTGTGDIWVFF
TGTGCCAGCAGTTCCACCGGGACAGGGGATATTTGGGTTTTCTTT
>TRBV5-1|TRBJ1-2|.|.
CASSNEQGYGYTF
TGCGCCAGCAGCAACGAGCAGGGCTATGGCTACACCTTC
>TRBV7-8|TRBJ2-1|once|TRBD2
CASSTSGREDEQFF
TGTGCCAGCAGCACTAGCGGGAGGGAGGATGAGCAGTTCTTC
>TRBV19|TRBJ1-2|.|.
CASSIEGASNYGYTF
TGTGCCAGTAGTATTGAAGGGGCGAGCAACTATGGCTACACCTTC
>TRBV24-1|TRBJ1-2|.|TRBD1
CATSDSGTGGYYGYTF
TGTGCCACCAGTGATTCCGGGACAGGGGGTTACTATGGCTACACCTTC
>TRBV5-6|TRBJ2-7|.|.
CASSFLTGSITYEQYF
TGTGCCAGCAGCTTTCTCACCGGGAGCATCACCTACGAGCAGTACTTC
>TRBV27|TRBJ1-5|.|TRBD1
CASSRDPGGNQPQHF
TGTGCCAGCAGTCGGGACCCAGGGGGGAATCAGCCCCAGCATTTT
>TRBV12-5|TRBJ1-5|.|.
CASGKDGGPQHF
TGTGCTAGTGGGAAAGACGGAGGGCCCCAGCATTTT
>TRBV24-1|TRBJ2-2|.|TRBD1
CATSGGQGETGELFF
TGTGCCACCAGTGGAGGACAGGGCGAAACCGGGGAGCTGTTTTTT
>TRBV20-1|TRBJ2-2|.|.
CSAVLTGELFF
TGCAGTGCTGTTCTCACCGGGGAGCTGTTTTTT
>TRBV3-1/TRBV3-2|TRBJ2-5|.|.
CASSQGGAGTETQYF
TGTGCCAGCAGCCAAGGAGGGGCGGGGACGGAGACCCAGTACTTC
>TRBV14|TRBJ2-7|.|.
CASSQGPTGQYF
TGTGCCAGCAGCCAAGGTCCTACAGGGCAGTACTTC
>TRBV2|TRBJ2-1|.|TRBD1
CASIEAGGWNEQFF
TGTGCCAGCATCGAGGCAGGGGGCTGGAATGAGCAGTTCTTC
>TRBV19|TRBJ1-2|.|TRBD1
CASMKNSGQVFYGYTF
TGTGCCAGCATGAAAAATTCGGGACAGGTATTCTATGGCTACACCTTC
>TRBV9|TRBJ1-4|.|TRBD1
CASSVDQGATNEKLFF
TGTGCCAGCAGCGTAGATCAGGGGGCAACTAATGAAAAACTGTTTTTT
>TRBV7-8|TRBJ2-5|.|.
CASSLEAGSETQYF
TGTGCCAGCAGCTTAGAGGCAGGGTCAGAGACCCAGTACTTC